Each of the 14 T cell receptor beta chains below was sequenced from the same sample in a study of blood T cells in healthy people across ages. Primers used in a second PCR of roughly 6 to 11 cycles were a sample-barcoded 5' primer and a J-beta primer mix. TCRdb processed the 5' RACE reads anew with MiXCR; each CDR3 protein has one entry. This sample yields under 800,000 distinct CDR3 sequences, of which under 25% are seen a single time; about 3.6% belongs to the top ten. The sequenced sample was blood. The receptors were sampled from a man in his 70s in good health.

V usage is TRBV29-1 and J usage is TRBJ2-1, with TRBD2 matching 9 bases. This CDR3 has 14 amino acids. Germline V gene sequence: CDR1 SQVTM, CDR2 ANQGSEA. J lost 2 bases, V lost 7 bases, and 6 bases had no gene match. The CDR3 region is CSAWVAGAYNEQFF. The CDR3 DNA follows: TGCAGCGCATGGGTAGCGGGAGCCTACAATGAGCAGTTCTTC.

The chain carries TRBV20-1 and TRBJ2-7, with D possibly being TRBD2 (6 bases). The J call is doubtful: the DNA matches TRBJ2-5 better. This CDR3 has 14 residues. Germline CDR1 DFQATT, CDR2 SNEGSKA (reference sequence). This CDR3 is CSAPGLKPSRTQYF. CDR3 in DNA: TGCAGTGCCCCGGGACTCAAACCCTCAAGGACCCAGTACTTC.

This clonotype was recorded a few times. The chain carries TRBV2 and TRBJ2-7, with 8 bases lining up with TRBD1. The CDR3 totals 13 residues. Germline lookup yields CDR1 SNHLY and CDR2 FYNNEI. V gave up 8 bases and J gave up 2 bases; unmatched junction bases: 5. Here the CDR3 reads CASQGTGPYEQYF. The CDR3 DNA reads TGTGCCAGCCAGGGGACAGGACCCTACGAGCAGTACTTC.

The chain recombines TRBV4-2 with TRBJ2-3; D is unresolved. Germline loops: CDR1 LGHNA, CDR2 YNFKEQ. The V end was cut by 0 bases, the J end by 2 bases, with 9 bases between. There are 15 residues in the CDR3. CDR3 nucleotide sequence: TGTGCCAGCAGCCAAGATTTCGAGGTCACAGATACGCAGTATTTT. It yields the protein CASSQDFEVTDTQYF.

Here the CDR3 reads CASSARQTTSTDTQYF. As DNA, the CDR3 is TGTGCCAGCAGCGCTAGACAGACGACTAGCACAGATACGCAGTATTTT. The V and J genes are TRBV6-2 or TRBV6-3 and TRBJ2-3; weak D call: TRBD1 (5 bases). CDR1 is MNHEY and CDR2 is SVGEGT in the germline V gene. V lost 6 bases and J lost 0, with 16 bases in between. The CDR3 loop spans 16 amino acids.

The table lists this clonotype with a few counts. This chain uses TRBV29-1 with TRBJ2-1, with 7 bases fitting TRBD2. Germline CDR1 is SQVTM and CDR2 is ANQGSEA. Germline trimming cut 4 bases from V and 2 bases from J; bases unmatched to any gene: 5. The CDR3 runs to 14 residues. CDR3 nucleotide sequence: TGCAGCGTTGGACTAGCCGAGACCTACAATGAGCAGTTCTTC. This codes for CSVGLAETYNEQFF.

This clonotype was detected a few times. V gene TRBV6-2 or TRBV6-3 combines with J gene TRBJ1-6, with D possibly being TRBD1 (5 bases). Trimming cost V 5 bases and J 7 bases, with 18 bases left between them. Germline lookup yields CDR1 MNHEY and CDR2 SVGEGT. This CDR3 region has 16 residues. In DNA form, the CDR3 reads TGTGCCAGCAGTCCTCGGGCGTCCAGGGTGAATTCACCCCTCCACTTT. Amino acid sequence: CASSPRASRVNSPLHF.

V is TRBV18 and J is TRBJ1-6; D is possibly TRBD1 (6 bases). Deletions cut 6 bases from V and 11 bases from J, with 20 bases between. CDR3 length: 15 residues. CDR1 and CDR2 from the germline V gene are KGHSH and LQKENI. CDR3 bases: TGTGCCAGCTCCCAGAACGCAGGGGATTTAGCACCCCTCCACTTT. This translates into CASSQNAGDLAPLHF.

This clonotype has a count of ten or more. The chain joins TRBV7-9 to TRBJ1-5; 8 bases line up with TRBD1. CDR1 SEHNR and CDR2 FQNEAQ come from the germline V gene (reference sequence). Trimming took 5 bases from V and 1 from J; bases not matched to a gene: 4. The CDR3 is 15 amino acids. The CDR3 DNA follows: TGTGCCAGCAGCCCCGGGACAGGAAGCAATCAGCCCCAGCATTTT. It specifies CASSPGTGSNQPQHF.

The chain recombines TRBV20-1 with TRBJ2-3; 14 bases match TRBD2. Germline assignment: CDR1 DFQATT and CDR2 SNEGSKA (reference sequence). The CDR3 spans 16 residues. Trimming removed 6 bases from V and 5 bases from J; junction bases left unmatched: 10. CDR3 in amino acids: CSAERGLAGEGDTQYF. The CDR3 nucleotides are TGCAGTGCCGAAAGGGGACTAGCGGGAGAGGGAGATACGCAGTATTTT.

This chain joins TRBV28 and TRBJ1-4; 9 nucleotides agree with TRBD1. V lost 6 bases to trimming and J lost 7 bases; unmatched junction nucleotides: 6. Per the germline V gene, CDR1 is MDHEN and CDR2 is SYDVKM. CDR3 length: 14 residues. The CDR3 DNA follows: TGTGCCAGCAGGGGACAGGGAGGGGGTGAAAAACTGTTTTTT. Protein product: CASRGQGGGEKLFF.

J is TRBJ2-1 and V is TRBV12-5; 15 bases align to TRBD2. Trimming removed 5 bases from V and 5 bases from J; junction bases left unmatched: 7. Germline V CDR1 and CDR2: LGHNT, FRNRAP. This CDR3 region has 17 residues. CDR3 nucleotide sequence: TGTGCTAGTGGTCTCCGGACTAGCGGGAGGGATAACAATGAGCAGTTCTTC. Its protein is CASGLRTSGRDNNEQFF.

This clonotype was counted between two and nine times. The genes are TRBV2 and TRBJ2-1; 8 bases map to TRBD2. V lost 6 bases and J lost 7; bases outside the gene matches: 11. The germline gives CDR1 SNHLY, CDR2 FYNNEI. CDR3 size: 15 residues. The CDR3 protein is CASRTPGGLLNEQFF. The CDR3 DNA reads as TGTGCCAGCAGGACCCCGGGAGGGCTATTGAATGAGCAGTTCTTC.

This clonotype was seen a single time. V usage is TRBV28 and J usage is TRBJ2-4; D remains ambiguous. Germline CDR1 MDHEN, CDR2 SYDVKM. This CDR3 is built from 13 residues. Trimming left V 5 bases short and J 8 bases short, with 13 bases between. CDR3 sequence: CASSPWSVDIQYF. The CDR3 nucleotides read TGTGCCAGCAGTCCGTGGTCGGTGGACATTCAGTACTTC.